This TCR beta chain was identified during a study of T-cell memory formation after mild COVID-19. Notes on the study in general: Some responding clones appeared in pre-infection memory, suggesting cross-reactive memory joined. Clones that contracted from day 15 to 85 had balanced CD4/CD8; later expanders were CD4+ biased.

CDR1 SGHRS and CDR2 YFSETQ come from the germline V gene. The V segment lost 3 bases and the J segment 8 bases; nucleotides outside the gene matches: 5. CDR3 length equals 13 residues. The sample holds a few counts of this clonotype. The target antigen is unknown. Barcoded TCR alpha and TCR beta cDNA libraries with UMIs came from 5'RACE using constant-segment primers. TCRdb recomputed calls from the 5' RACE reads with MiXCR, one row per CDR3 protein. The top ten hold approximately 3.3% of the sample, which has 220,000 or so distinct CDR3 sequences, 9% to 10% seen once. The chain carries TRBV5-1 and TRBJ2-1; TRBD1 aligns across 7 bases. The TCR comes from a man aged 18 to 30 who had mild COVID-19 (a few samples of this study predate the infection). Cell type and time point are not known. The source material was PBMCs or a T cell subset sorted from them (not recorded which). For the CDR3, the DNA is TGCGCCAGCAGCTACGGGACAGCCGATGAGCAGTTCTTC. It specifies CASSYGTADEQFF.